This is a list of T cell receptor beta chains from one sample in a study of cytomegalovirus exposure and HLA in healthy donors. Produced via immunoSEQ multiplex PCR; TCRdb's table is partial and in-frame only. The table includes 120,000 or so clones, 80% detected once. Sequences were obtained from PBMCs. The source of these receptors is a man in his forties in good health and CMV-seronegative. Each CDR3 is given with its conserved first and last residue. A D gene is named only where the DNA matches it firmly. Size tells how often a clone was seen (once, few, many) or the class of an expanded clone, and some rows leave it out.

j_call,clone_size,v_call,d_call,cdr3_aa,cdr3_nt
TRBJ1-4,NA,TRBV15,TRBD1,CATSRAVRTGGNEKLFF,TGTGCCACCAGCAGAGCGGTCAGAACAGGGGGTAATGAAAAACTGTTTTTT
TRBJ2-5,NA,TRBV5-1,NA,CASSPPLQGSETQYF,TGCGCCAGCAGCCCCCCGCTACAGGGAAGTGAGACCCAGTACTTC
TRBJ1-4,few,TRBV19,TRBD1,CASRGQGARYEKLFF,TGTGCCAGTAGGGGACAGGGGGCGCGGTATGAAAAACTGTTTTTT
TRBJ1-1,NA,TRBV2,NA,CASSGGVTEAFF,TGTGCCAGCAGTGGCGGGGTCACTGAAGCTTTCTTT
TRBJ2-7,NA,TRBV6-6,NA,CASSQELYEQYF,TGTGCCAGCAGTCAGGAACTTTACGAGCAGTACTTC
TRBJ2-7,NA,TRBV6-5,NA,CARLGPYEQYF,TGTGCCAGACTGGGCCCCTACGAGCAGTACTTC
TRBJ1-3,NA,TRBV6-5,NA,CASSSDGNTIYF,TGTGCCAGCAGTTCAGATGGAAACACCATATATTTT
TRBJ2-1,NA,TRBV27,NA,CASSLSSPRNEQFF,TGTGCCAGCAGTTTATCAAGTCCTCGGAATGAGCAGTTCTTC
TRBJ2-5,NA,TRBV2,TRBD2,CASGRGGSGETQYF,TGTGCCAGCGGCCGGGGGGGATCAGGAGAGACCCAGTACTTC
TRBJ2-1,NA,TRBV18,TRBD2,CASSPTSGAYNEQFF,TGTGCCAGCTCACCAACTAGCGGGGCCTACAATGAGCAGTTCTTC
TRBJ1-5,NA,TRBV10-1,NA,CASSDGSSNQPQHF,TGCGCCAGCAGTGATGGGAGTTCCAATCAGCCCCAGCATTTT
TRBJ1-2,NA,TRBV19,TRBD1,CASSIGQGGGYTF,TGTGCCAGTAGTATTGGACAGGGCGGTGGCTACACCTTC
TRBJ2-7,NA,TRBV29-1,NA,CSVARQYNEQYF,TGCAGCGTAGCCCGACAGTATAACGAGCAGTACTTC
TRBJ1-1,NA,TRBV19,NA,CASSINPVNTEAFF,TGTGCCAGTAGTATAAACCCAGTGAACACTGAAGCTTTCTTT
TRBJ2-7,NA,TRBV5-6,TRBD1,CASSRSPGQGTYEQYF,TGTGCCAGCAGCCGTTCACCGGGACAGGGGACCTACGAGCAGTACTTC
TRBJ2-1,NA,TRBV10-1,NA,CASVRNEQFF,TGCGCCAGCGTCCGGAATGAGCAGTTCTTC
TRBJ2-7,NA,TRBV29-1,NA,CSVESQGSEQYF,TGCAGCGTTGAATCGCAGGGAAGCGAGCAGTACTTC
TRBJ2-7,NA,TRBV19,TRBD2,CASSPGEAGAALGGYEQYF,TGTGCCAGTAGTCCCGGAGAAGCGGGGGCCGCCCTTGGCGGCTACGAGCAGTACTTC
TRBJ1-2,NA,TRBV19,TRBD1,CASRDAGGLNGYTF,TGTGCCAGTAGAGATGCAGGGGGCTTAAATGGCTACACCTTC
TRBJ2-7,NA,TRBV30,NA,CAWSVGGTAYEQYF,TGTGCCTGGAGTGTAGGCGGGACGGCCTACGAGCAGTACTTC
TRBJ2-1,few,TRBV11-1,NA,CASSPSILNEQFF,TGTGCCAGCAGCCCTAGCATTCTCAATGAGCAGTTCTTC
TRBJ2-3,NA,TRBV18,TRBD2,CASSSSGREGTQYF,TGTGCCAGTTCCTCTAGCGGACGAGAAGGTACGCAGTATTTT
TRBJ2-7,NA,TRBV5-1,TRBD1,CASSASGTGVEQYF,TGCGCCAGCAGCGCCTCCGGGACAGGGGTCGAGCAGTACTTC
TRBJ1-6,few,TRBV28,NA,CASSYPGINSPLHF,TGTGCCAGCAGTTACCCGGGGATCAATTCACCCCTCCACTTT
TRBJ1-5,NA,TRBV4-2,NA,CASSQESGGNQPQHF,TGTGCCAGCAGCCAAGAGAGCGGGGGCAATCAGCCCCAGCATTTT
TRBJ2-3,NA,TRBV30,TRBD2,CAWSPWTSGSLADTQYF,TGTGCCTGGAGTCCCTGGACTAGCGGGAGCCTCGCAGATACGCAGTATTTT
TRBJ2-7,NA,TRBV11-1,TRBD1,CASSLTPGQGDYEQYF,TGTGCCAGCAGCTTGACTCCGGGACAGGGGGATTACGAGCAGTACTTC
TRBJ2-3,NA,TRBV4-1,TRBD2,CASSRDYLSTDTQYF,TGCGCCAGCAGCCGGGACTATCTTAGCACAGATACGCAGTATTTT
TRBJ1-2,NA,TRBV2,NA,CASRPSGVYGYTF,TGTGCCAGCAGACCGTCAGGGGTCTATGGCTACACCTTC
TRBJ2-2,NA,TRBV6-6,TRBD2,CASGTSDNTGELFF,TGTGCCAGCGGGACTAGCGATAACACCGGGGAGCTGTTTTTT
TRBJ1-5,NA,TRBV7-7,NA,CASSPKTTSQGRDQPQHF,TGTGCCAGCAGCCCGAAAACGACGAGTCAGGGAAGGGATCAGCCCCAGCATTTT
TRBJ1-1,few,TRBV5-4,TRBD1,CASSPGDRVNTEAFF,TGTGCCAGCAGCCCTGGGGACAGGGTGAACACTGAAGCTTTCTTT
TRBJ1-6,NA,TRBV2,TRBD1,CASSPGQGAPNSPLHF,TGTGCCAGCAGCCCAGGACAGGGGGCTCCTAATTCACCCCTCCACTTT
TRBJ1-1,NA,TRBV6-1,NA,CASSAQGNTEAFF,TGTGCCAGCAGTGCACAGGGGAACACTGAAGCTTTCTTT
TRBJ2-7,few,TRBV5-6,TRBD1,CASSLGTGQGVGDEQYF,TGTGCCAGCAGCCTAGGGACAGGGCAGGGGGTAGGGGACGAGCAGTACTTC
TRBJ1-2,NA,TRBV28,TRBD1,CASSGTGTGGGYTF,TGTGCCAGCAGTGGTACCGGGACAGGGGGCGGCTACACCTTC
TRBJ2-7,NA,TRBV7-8,NA,CASSLVQVEVAYEQYF,TGTGCCAGCAGCTTAGTTCAGGTCGAAGTGGCCTACGAGCAGTACTTC
TRBJ1-1,NA,TRBV5-1,TRBD1,CASGRDRVNTEAFF,TGCGCCAGCGGAAGGGACAGAGTGAACACTGAAGCTTTCTTT
TRBJ2-3,NA,TRBV30,TRBD2,CAWRGLAAHTDTQYF,TGTGCCTGGAGGGGTCTAGCGGCCCACACAGATACGCAGTATTTT
TRBJ1-6,NA,TRBV5-8,TRBD1,CASSFTTWDRVDSPLHF,TGTGCCAGCAGCTTTACGACTTGGGACAGGGTTGATTCACCCCTCCACTTT
TRBJ1-1,few,TRBV6-5,TRBD1,CASSGRDRGFLGAFF,TGTGCCAGCAGCGGCCGGGACAGAGGTTTTCTTGGAGCTTTCTTT
TRBJ1-1,once,TRBV2,TRBD1,CASRYNRGAWTEAFF,TGTGCCAGCAGATACAACAGGGGAGCGTGGACTGAAGCTTTCTTT
TRBJ1-4,NA,TRBV5-1,TRBD1,CASSLGTGSNEKLFF,TGCGCCAGCAGCCTAGGGACAGGGAGTAATGAAAAACTGTTTTTT
TRBJ2-7,NA,TRBV28,NA,CASSVAGLYEQYF,TGTGCCAGTAGTGTGGCAGGTCTCTACGAGCAGTACTTC
TRBJ2-7,NA,TRBV28,TRBD1,CASSLLSPTARGREVQEQYF,TGTGCCAGCAGTTTATTGTCCCCCACAGCCAGGGGGCGCGAGGTGCAAGAGCAGTACTTC
TRBJ2-3,NA,TRBV6-1,TRBD2,CASSEVLAATSTDTQYF,TGTGCCAGCAGTGAAGTCCTAGCGGCGACTAGCACAGATACGCAGTATTTT
TRBJ2-5,NA,TRBV5-1,TRBD1,CASSEGQGGETQYF,TGCGCCAGCAGCGAGGGACAGGGGGGAGAGACCCAGTACTTC
TRBJ1-1,NA,TRBV7-9,NA,CASSPRGFLGTEAFF,TGTGCCAGCAGCCCACGGGGGTTCCTCGGGACTGAAGCTTTCTTT
TRBJ2-7,NA,TRBV27,NA,CASAKGSGLRDEQYF,TGTGCCAGCGCCAAGGGAAGCGGACTTCGGGACGAGCAGTACTTC
TRBJ1-4,NA,TRBV27,NA,CASRRGTTNEKLFF,TGTGCCAGCAGACGGGGTACAACTAATGAAAAACTGTTTTTT
TRBJ2-1,once,TRBV5-1,TRBD1,CASSGGQGAYNEQFF,TGCGCCAGCAGCGGGGGACAGGGGGCCTACAATGAGCAGTTCTTC